The entry below gives a single T cell receptor beta chain sequence along with its context. Its antigen is unidentified. The final CDR3 position lacks the conserved phenylalanine or tryptophan, pointing to a likely read error. At the time of active disease, bone marrow was collected from every patient. From about 400 ng of RNA, a library with molecular barcoded alpha/delta and beta/gamma adaptors was made. One entry per CDR3 protein results from TCRdb running MiXCR on the reads. The data contain 14,000 to 15,000 distinct CDR3 sequences, 20% of them singletons. This CDR3 is built from 15 residues. V shed 3 bases, J shed 2 bases, and the junction held 6 bases outside the gene matches. CDR1 and CDR2 (germline): SGDLS, YYNGEE. This entry belongs to a study of read filtering for tumor transcriptome and immune sequencing. Study at large: Transcriptome libraries were built from DNase-treated RNA. Study findings and constraints: Without single-read clonotypes, shared clonotype proportions correlated more between IR-seq and RNA-seq. Even smaller IR-seq throughput identified most shared clonotypes.

Material for sequencing was a population of CD138-negative cells sorted from bone marrow. The receptor was derived from a donor aged 40 or older with multiple myeloma. J is TRBJ2-3 and V is TRBV9, with TRBD2 identical over 7 bases. CDR3 sequence (DNA): TGTGCCAGCAGCGCCTCCGGGACTAACACAGATACGCAGTATCTT. Its translation: CASSASGTNTDTQYL.